The following is a T cell receptor (beta chain) sequence with its context. Some clones are missing from TCRdb's copy, which holds only in-frame ones; the method was immunoSEQ multiplex PCR. The sample lists 15,000 to 20,000 clones, around nine tenths occurring once. This entry comes from a study of blood T cell repertoires in COVID-19. For the study at large: Sample material is recorded as cDNA or gDNA derived from T cells, B-cell-depleted T cells, or PBMCs.

The CDR3 length is 16 residues. CDR1 is SGHNT and CDR2 is YYREEE in the germline V gene (reference sequence). Trimming took 0 bases from V and 1 from J, leaving 14 bases between them. Input material: peripheral blood. This chain joins TRBV5-4 and TRBJ2-7; maybe TRBD2 (6 bases). The TCR originated in a human donor in a cohort sampled during active COVID-19. CDR3 nucleotides: TGTGCCAGCAGCTTGGATGTGGGAGGCCTTTCCTACGAGCAGTACTTC. As protein: CASSLDVGGLSYEQYF.